These 24 T cell receptor beta chains were all obtained from the same sample, sequenced in a study of shared T cell receptors in the human thymus. Method: immunoSEQ multiplex PCR; TCRdb's copy keeps in-frame clones and lacks some. Seen here are hundreds of thousands of clones, about 87% observed once, and the top ten hold roughly 0.0094%. This sample also appeared in a second study, on human thymus T cells.

Sequenced material: thymocytes. Every receptor here comes from a boy younger than two with a congenital heart defect.

This sequence joins TRBV7-8 and TRBJ2-3, with 7 positions matching TRBD2. Unmatched junction bases numbered 3, after V lost 2 bases and J lost 4 bases. This CDR3 has 14 amino acids. CDR1 SGHVS and CDR2 FQNEAQ come from the germline V gene. CDR3 sequence reads: CASSLQREADTQYF. As DNA, the CDR3 is TGTGCCAGCAGCTTACAGCGGGAAGCAGATACGCAGTATTTT.

The V and J genes are TRBV6-5 and TRBJ2-5; the match to TRBD1 covers 7 bases. With the DNA end fitting TRBJ2-7 better, the J assignment may be wrong. There are 14 residues in the CDR3. Germline V lookup: CDR1 MNHEY, CDR2 SVGAGI. This CDR3 is CASSSDRDAYEQYF. CDR3 DNA: TGTGCCAGCAGTTCTGACAGGGATGCCTACGAGCAGTACTTC.

J is TRBJ1-5 and V is TRBV19; 12 positions agree with TRBD1. The CDR3 length is 18 residues. Trimming removed 8 bases from V and 4 bases from J; junction bases left unmatched: 15. The germline V gene has CDR1 LNHDA and CDR2 SQIVND (reference sequence). CDR3 amino acids: CASGTGGDSYTFNQPQHF. CDR3 bases: TGTGCCAGTGGGACAGGGGGCGATTCCTATACTTTTAATCAGCCCCAGCATTTT.

J is TRBJ2-4 and V is TRBV11-2, with TRBD1 matching over 7 bases. This CDR3 contains 14 residues. Germline values: CDR1 SGHAT, CDR2 FQNNGV. The V and J ends lost 3 bases and 14 bases, in that order; junction bases with no gene match: 13. CDR3 loop: CASSFRPPGDSEYF. CDR3 bases: TGTGCCAGCAGCTTTCGCCCCCCCGGGGACAGCGAGTACTTC.

The V call is TRBV6-1, the J call TRBJ2-7, with D possibly TRBD1 on 6 matching bases. The germline V gene encodes CDR1 MNHNS and CDR2 SASEGT. This CDR3 is 14 amino acids long. V gave up 0 bases and J gave up 1 base, with 7 bases separating them. The CDR3 is CASSEAGGSYEQYF. CDR3 nucleotides: TGTGCCAGCAGTGAAGCAGGGGGTTCCTACGAGCAGTACTTC.

The gene calls are TRBV28 and TRBJ2-7; 9 nucleotides match TRBD1. This CDR3 is built from 14 residues. The trim removed 6 bases at V and 6 bases at J, leaving 9 bases unmatched. Germline V gene sequence: CDR1 MDHEN, CDR2 SYDVKM. The CDR3 is CASRFRDRVAEQYF. In DNA form, the CDR3 reads TGTGCCAGCAGATTCCGGGACAGGGTTGCCGAGCAGTACTTC.

This clone has a handful of counts. The chain has TRBV5-6 and TRBJ2-7, with TRBD2 matching 7 bases. CDR1 is SGHDT and CDR2 is YYEEEE in the germline V gene. Germline trimming cut 2 bases from V and 8 bases from J; bases unmatched to any gene: 10. The CDR3 contains 14 residues. CDR3 coding DNA: TGTGCCAGCAGCTTAGCGGGATCTTTTACGAAGCAGTACTTC. Encoded protein: CASSLAGSFTKQYF. Variable domain in full (rest from reference TRBV5-6 and TRBJ2-7): DAGVTQSPTHLIKTRGQQVTLRCSPKSGHDTVSWYQQALGQGPQFIFQYYEEEERQRGNFPDRFSGHQFPNYSSELNVNALLLGDSALYLCASSLAGSFTKQYFGPGTRLTVT.

The CDR3 bases are TGTGCCAGCAGCTTAGCCCTAGACCGGCAGATCAACTATGGCTACACCTTC. As protein: CASSLALDRQINYGYTF. This chain links TRBV7-2 with TRBJ1-2; D is uncertain. The V and J ends lost 0 bases and 2 bases respectively, with 16 bases between them. Germline lookup yields CDR1 SGHTA and CDR2 FQGNSA. The CDR3 totals 17 residues. The variable domain in full, with the rest retrieved from reference TRBV7-2 and TRBJ1-2, is GAGVSQSPSNKVTEKGKDVELRCDPISGHTALYWYRQSLGQGLEFLIYFQGNSAPDKSGLPSDRFSAERTGGSVSTLTIQRTQQEDSAVYLCASSLALDRQINYGYTFGSGTRLTVV.

V is TRBV21-1 and J is TRBJ2-1; no check of the table's D call, TRBD2, against the DNA was made. TRBV21-1 is given as a pseudogene. The CDR3 loop spans 15 amino acids. In DNA, the CDR3 is TGTGCCAGCAGCAAATTCCCAGCCCCCCCCCGGGGGCAGTTCTTC. Protein: CASSKFPAPPRGQFF.

The chain has TRBV7-6 and TRBJ1-5; TRBD1 might be the D (5 bases). Germline assignment: CDR1 SGHVS and CDR2 FNYEAQ. Trimming took off 5 bases at V and 4 bases at J, with 12 bases between the two ends. The length of the CDR3 is 14 residues. The CDR3 DNA reads as TGTGCCAGCAGCGCCGCAGGGATAAATCAGCCCCAGCATTTT. It translates to CASSAAGINQPQHF.

This chain links TRBV28 with TRBJ2-7, with a possible D match to TRBD1 (6 bases). Trimming removed 5 bases at V and 4 bases at J, with 15 bases between. The CDR3 consists of 14 residues. From germline, CDR1 is MDHEN and CDR2 SYDVKM. The CDR3 DNA sequence: TGTGCCAGCAGTAGTGACAGGCCTGGTTACGAGCAGTACTTC. This codes for CASSSDRPGYEQYF.

The CDR3 region is CASSTQSGLTYEQYF. CDR3 in DNA: TGCGCCAGCAGCACACAGTCAGGTTTGACCTACGAGCAGTACTTC. The chain employs TRBV5-1 and TRBJ2-7; D not resolved. From germline, CDR1 is SGHRS and CDR2 YFSETQ. The V end lost 4 bases, the J end lost 2 bases, and 16 bases lay between the germline ends. There are 15 residues in the CDR3. The entire variable domain, with the rest obtained from reference TRBV5-1 and TRBJ2-7, is as follows: KAGVTQTPRYLIKTRGQQVTLSCSPISGHRSVSWYQQTPGQGLQFLFEYFSETQRNKGNFPGRFSGRQFSNSRSEMNVSTLELGDSALYLCASSTQSGLTYEQYFGPGTRLTVT.

The chain uses TRBV6-1 and TRBJ2-3; 13 bases are a match to TRBD2. J was trimmed by 5 bases and V by 6 bases; bases with no gene match: 5. Germline V CDR1 and CDR2: MNHNS, SASEGT. This CDR3 spans 15 amino acids. The CDR3 loop reads CASSRTSGSGDTQYF. In DNA form, the CDR3 reads TGTGCCAGCAGCAGGACTAGCGGGAGTGGAGATACGCAGTATTTT.

This chain uses TRBV4-3 with TRBJ2-1; TRBD2 matches at 14 bases. Germline V gives CDR1 LGHNA, CDR2 YSLEER. The CDR3 runs to 18 residues. The junction had 8 bases not matched to a gene; V was cut back by 2 bases and J by 5 bases. The chain's CDR3 is CASSQLEPGLAGDNEQFF. CDR3 coding DNA: TGCGCCAGCAGCCAACTGGAACCGGGACTAGCGGGGGACAATGAGCAGTTCTTC.

The chain has TRBV28 and TRBJ1-1; 7 nucleotides align to TRBD1. CDR3 length equals 16 residues. V was pared by 5 bases and J by 1 base, with 10 bases of the junction left unmatched. The germline V gene encodes CDR1 MDHEN and CDR2 SYDVKM. The CDR3 coding sequence is TGTGCCAGCAGTGAGCCGGACAAGGGGGCGAACACTGAAGCTTTCTTT. It yields the protein CASSEPDKGANTEAFF.

This chain connects TRBV28 to TRBJ2-5; TRBD2 matches at 9 bases. Per the germline V gene, CDR1 is MDHEN and CDR2 is SYDVKM. J was trimmed by 3 bases and V by 8 bases; bases with no gene match: 10. The CDR3 consists of 15 residues. The DNA for the CDR3 is TGTGCCAGCCGGGGTCGCGGGGGGGGTGAAGAGACCCAGTACTTC. Its protein product is CASRGRGGGEETQYF. The full variable domain, its missing parts supplied by reference TRBV28 and TRBJ2-5, is DVKVTQSSRYLVKRTGEKVFLECVQDMDHENMFWYRQDPGLGLRLIYFSYDVKMKEKGDIPEGYSVSREKKERFSLILESASTNQTSMYLCASRGRGGGEETQYFGPGTRLLVL.

This clone came up once. This chain uses TRBV1 with TRBJ2-2; no DNA check was done on the table's D call, TRBD2. TRBV1 is a known pseudogene. The CDR3 has 15 residues. The CDR3 sequence is CTSRSRDSNTGELFF. CDR3 nucleotides: TGCACCAGCAGATCCCGGGACTCTAACACCGGGGAGCTGTTTTTT.

V usage is TRBV5-6 and J usage is TRBJ2-7; D unresolved. This CDR3 region has 11 residues. V shed 4 bases and J shed 3 bases, with 5 bases lying between them. From germline, CDR1 is SGHDT and CDR2 YYEEEE. This chain's CDR3 is CASSANYEQYF. The CDR3 nucleotides are TGTGCCAGCAGCGCGAACTACGAGCAGTACTTC.

A single count supports this clone. The gene calls are TRBV4-3 and TRBJ2-2; 8 bases are a match to TRBD2. CDR1 is LGHNA, CDR2 YSLEER, per germline. The CDR3 spans 18 residues. V lost 4 bases and J lost 0; bases outside the gene matches: 10. The CDR3: CASSLGLLAVANTGELFF. The CDR3 coding sequence is TGCGCCAGCAGCCTTGGGTTACTAGCGGTCGCGAACACCGGGGAGCTGTTTTTT.

This chain connects TRBV7-2 to TRBJ2-7, with D tentatively TRBD2 (6 bases). In germline, CDR1 is SGHTA, CDR2 FQGNSA. CDR3 length equals 15 residues. V dropped 1 base and J dropped 2 bases, with 12 bases sitting between them. CDR3 region: CASSLGEVFPYEQYF. As DNA, the CDR3 is TGTGCCAGCAGCTTAGGGGAGGTATTCCCCTACGAGCAGTACTTC.

In its sample, this clone was seen a few times. The J gene is TRBJ1-4, the V gene TRBV27, with D possibly matching TRBD1 (6 bases). In germline, CDR1 is MNHEY, CDR2 SMNVEV (reference sequence). The CDR3 contains 18 residues. V dropped 5 bases and J dropped 8 bases, with 27 bases sitting between them. CDR3 residues: CASSRMGQTKAHGEKLFF. The CDR3 coding sequence is TGTGCCAGCAGTCGTATGGGACAAACAAAGGCCCACGGGGAAAAACTGTTTTTT.

CDR3 nucleotide sequence: TGTGCCAGCAGTTTAGATCTGAGGGTAGGGCAGCCCCAGCATTTT. Amino acid sequence: CASSLDLRVGQPQHF. V is TRBV27 and J is TRBJ1-5; D not certain. This CDR3 region has 15 residues. Germline loops: CDR1 MNHEY, CDR2 SMNVEV (reference sequence). V was cut by 2 bases and J by 7 bases, with 15 bases left in between.

The gene calls are TRBV20-1 and TRBJ2-5; D remains ambiguous. The CDR3 loop spans 11 amino acids. Per germline, CDR1 DFQATT and CDR2 SNEGSKA (reference sequence). Trimming left V 4 bases short and J 2 bases short, with 5 bases between. CDR3 DNA: TGCAGTGCTAACGGGCAAGAGACCCAGTACTTC. Its protein product is CSANGQETQYF.

This clone was observed once. The chain joins TRBV10-3 to TRBJ2-2; 11 bases are a match to TRBD1. The germline V gene has CDR1 ENHRY and CDR2 SYGVKD. Germline trimming cut 10 bases from V and 3 bases from J; bases unmatched to any gene: 10. This CDR3 comprises 16 residues. The CDR3 nucleotides read TGTGCCAGTTCGGGACAGGGGGGAGACCACACCGGGGAGCTGTTTTTT. Translated, it gives CASSGQGGDHTGELFF.